This TCR beta chain was captured in a study of blood T cells in healthy people across ages. Together with a sample-barcoded 5' primer, a J-beta primer mix was included in a second PCR lasting about 7 to 11 cycles. Each TCR beta cDNA got a 12-nucleotide random molecular identifier. Using its own MiXCR run on the 5' RACE reads, TCRdb lists one record per CDR3 protein. Of more than 800,000 distinct CDR3 sequences listed, under 45% are singletons. Trimming stripped 3 bases from V and 5 bases from J, with 13 bases between. This CDR3 contains 14 residues. CDR1 is KGHSH, CDR2 LQKENI, per germline. The chain couples TRBV18 to TRBJ2-5, with D perhaps TRBD2 (6 bases). The TCR comes from a woman aged 55-70 years in good health. Sequencing was performed on blood. CDR3 coding DNA: TGTGCCAGCTCACCCGGCGGGGCGGCGGAGACCCAGTACTTC. This gives the protein CASSPGGAAETQYF.